This T cell receptor (beta chain) was found in a study of T-cell reconstitution after alpha-beta-depleted transplantation in children. The study's findings and limits: There were some patients whose high TCRbeta diversity at day 60 came from surviving recipient T cells and thymic progenitors. Reportedly, roughly two months post-transplant, alpha-beta T cells arose from several hundred expanded graft clones. It was newly produced T cells that mostly accounted for T-cell counts and diversity one year after transplant.

As regards this clonotype: The antigen remains unidentified.

Preparation of the TCRbeta library used unique molecular identifiers. A single record per CDR3 protein comes from TCRdb applying MiXCR to the PCR reads. The profile shows roughly 300,000 distinct CDR3 sequences, roughly 12% of them singletons. Germline trimming cut 4 bases from V and 6 bases from J; bases unmatched to any gene: 12. The germline V gene encodes CDR1 GTSNPN and CDR2 SVGIG (reference sequence). There are 16 residues in the CDR3. The chain has TRBV30 and TRBJ2-1; 10 bases map to TRBD2. The starting material was peripheral blood, obtained 180 days after TCRalphabeta/CD19-depleted stem cell transplant. The clonotype was recovered from a male patient under 10 years old who had a stem cell transplant for chronic granulomatous disease, so the T cells may come from the graft donor. CDR3 residues: CAWTTSGKFRGNEQFF. In DNA form, the CDR3 reads TGTGCCTGGACCACTAGCGGGAAGTTCAGGGGCAATGAGCAGTTCTTC.